The 6 T cell receptor beta chains presented below share a single source sample, sequenced in a study of cytomegalovirus exposure and HLA in healthy donors. PCR was performed using 60 Vbeta and 13 Jbeta primers. The table came from immunoSEQ multiplex PCR; TCRdb's copy has only in-frame clones and leaves some out. Of about 160,000 clones in the sample, over 70% were seen once. The source material was PBMCs. All receptors come from a man in his thirties or forties in good health and CMV-seronegative.

This sequence joins TRBV7-8 and TRBJ2-5; tentative D call: TRBD1 (6 bases). The CDR3 length is 14 residues. V gave up 3 bases and J gave up 1 base, with 9 bases separating them. Germline V gives CDR1 SGHVS, CDR2 FQNEAQ. CDR3 in DNA: TGTGCCAGCAGCTTTGGGACACGCCAAGAGACCCAGTACTTC. It translates to CASSFGTRQETQYF.

This chain joins TRBV30 and TRBJ2-1, with D perhaps TRBD2 (6 bases). The V and J ends lost 4 bases and 2 bases respectively, with 21 bases between them. Looked up from germline, CDR1 is GTSNPN and CDR2 is SVGIG (reference sequence). This CDR3 is 17 amino acids long. The CDR3 nucleotides read TGTGCCTGGACCTGGCGGGATGAAACGATAACCTACAATGAGCAGTTCTTC. Its protein product is CAWTWRDETITYNEQFF.

The chain links TRBV2 to TRBJ1-4, with a possible D match to TRBD1 (5 bases). CDR1 SNHLY and CDR2 FYNNEI come from the germline V gene. Trimming cost V 8 bases and J 8 bases, with 15 bases left between them. This CDR3 has 13 amino acids. CDR3 amino acids: CASGPDSSEKLFF. CDR3 bases: TGTGCCAGCGGCCCAGACAGCTCCGAAAAACTGTTTTTT.

The V and J genes are TRBV14 and TRBJ2-2, with D uncertain. This CDR3 region has 13 residues. V lost 1 base, J lost 5 bases, and 5 bases lay in between. Per germline, CDR1 SGHDN and CDR2 FVKESK. CDR3 coding DNA: TGTGCCAGCAGCCAAGGTCCGACCGGGGAGCTGTTTTTT. Its protein is CASSQGPTGELFF.

This clone has just a few counts. This rearrangement joins TRBV7-9 to TRBJ1-5, with unresolved D. The V end lost 3 bases, the J end lost 3 bases, and 9 bases lay between the germline ends. This CDR3 contains 14 residues. From germline, CDR1 is SEHNR and CDR2 FQNEAQ (reference sequence). As DNA, the CDR3 is TGTGCCAGCAGCTTCGACGGGTTCAATCAGCCCCAGCATTTT. Translation gives CASSFDGFNQPQHF.

This rearrangement joins TRBV6-5 to TRBJ2-1, with D possibly being TRBD1 (6 bases). V was trimmed by 3 bases and J by 4 bases, leaving 13 bases between them. The CDR3 is 15 amino acids. Germline CDR1 is MNHEY and CDR2 is SVGAGI. The CDR3, as DNA: TGTGCCAGCAGTTATTCCAGGGGCGGGTACAATGAGCAGTTCTTC. It encodes CASSYSRGGYNEQFF.